The entry below gives a single T cell receptor beta chain sequence along with its context. Sequenced by immunoSEQ multiplex PCR; TCRdb stores in-frame clones only, minus some. The table includes more than 550,000 clones, 55% to 75% detected once. The data were obtained in a study of shared clonotypes between healthy human individuals. CD4+ cells were split into CD45RA+ naive and CD45RA-negative memory subsets. Germline V CDR1 and CDR2: SGHNT, YYREEE (reference sequence). Trimming cost V 2 bases and J 7 bases; bases outside gene matches: 3. This CDR3 contains 14 residues. This chain uses TRBV5-4 with TRBJ1-6, with 7 positions matching TRBD1. Sequenced: memory CD4+ T cells sorted from blood. Noted subset: CD45RA-negative fraction. This receptor was obtained from a woman in her twenties or thirties in good health. Written as DNA, the CDR3 is TGTGCCAGCAGCTTTGACAGGGAAAATTCACCCCTCCACTTT. It is translated as CASSFDRENSPLHF.